Shown below are 19 T cell receptor beta chains from a single sample sequenced in a study of cytomegalovirus exposure and HLA in healthy donors. Both 60 Vbeta primers and 13 Jbeta primers went into the PCR. Only in-frame clones appear in the TCRdb table, and some are missing; sequencing was by immunoSEQ multiplex PCR. The repertoire holds about 130,000 clones, with 79% as singletons. Sequenced sample: PBMCs. The receptor source for this set is a male donor in good health and CMV-seronegative.

The chain employs TRBV6-1 and TRBJ1-5; D perhaps matches TRBD1 (5 bases). Trimming pared 1 base from V and 0 bases from J, leaving 13 bases between. The CDR3 consists of 17 residues. Germline V gives CDR1 MNHNS, CDR2 SASEGT. Written as DNA, the CDR3 is TGTGCCAGCAGTGAAGGACGACAGCTATATAGCAATCAGCCCCAGCATTTT. Translating gives CASSEGRQLYSNQPQHF.

J is TRBJ2-6 and V is TRBV7-2; 7 nucleotides line up with TRBD2. Germline CDR1 SGHTA, CDR2 FQGNSA. The CDR3 contains 17 residues. V gave up 1 base and J gave up 4 bases; unmatched junction bases: 7. The CDR3 sequence is CASSLVGGGSGANVLTF. The CDR3, as DNA: TGTGCCAGCAGCTTAGTTGGGGGGGGGAGCGGGGCCAACGTCCTGACTTTC.

V gene TRBV5-1 combines with J gene TRBJ2-3; 7 bases align to TRBD1. V shed 3 bases, J shed 0 bases, and the junction held 7 bases outside the gene matches. This CDR3 is built from 16 residues. CDR1 is SGHRS and CDR2 is YFSETQ in the germline V gene. This CDR3 reads CASSWSEGASTDTQYF. The CDR3 coding sequence is TGCGCCAGCAGCTGGAGTGAGGGGGCTAGCACAGATACGCAGTATTTT.

The chain joins TRBV4-2 to TRBJ2-6, with 11 positions matching TRBD2. Germline V gene data show CDR1 as LGHNA and CDR2 as YNFKEQ. There are 18 residues in the CDR3. J gave up 1 base and V 1 base, and 3 bases lay outside the gene matches. The CDR3 DNA reads as TGTGCCAGCAGCCAAGTCCTAGCGGGGGGATCTGGGGCCAACGTCCTGACTTTC. Residues: CASSQVLAGGSGANVLTF.

The chain links TRBV7-9 to TRBJ2-1; D not resolved. V lost 1 base to trimming and J lost 2 bases, with 12 bases between them. The CDR3 totals 16 residues. CDR1 is SEHNR, CDR2 FQNEAQ, per germline (reference sequence). CDR3 DNA sequence: TGTGCCAGCAGCTTAGGAGGCAGACCCCCCTACAATGAGCAGTTCTTC. This translates into CASSLGGRPPYNEQFF.

V gene TRBV7-2 combines with J gene TRBJ1-2; no firm D call. Germline loops: CDR1 SGHTA, CDR2 FQGNSA. CDR3 length: 13 amino acids. V was trimmed by 1 base and J by 7 bases, leaving 10 bases between them. The CDR3 reads CASSLGQAGGYTF. The CDR3 nucleotides are TGTGCCAGCAGCTTAGGCCAGGCAGGTGGCTACACCTTC.

The rearrangement joins TRBV29-1 to TRBJ2-7, with D uncertain. CDR3 length equals 13 residues. V lost 3 bases and J 5 bases, leaving 14 bases between the germline ends. The germline V gene has CDR1 SQVTM and CDR2 ANQGSEA. The CDR3 reads CSVEGHLLNEQYF. The CDR3 DNA reads TGCAGCGTTGAGGGCCACCTCCTGAACGAGCAGTACTTC.

V usage is TRBV5-6 and J usage is TRBJ2-5, with 7 bases identical to TRBD2. CDR3 length: 14 residues. Germline loops: CDR1 SGHDT, CDR2 YYEEEE. Trimming took 1 base from V and 1 from J; bases not matched to a gene: 1. The DNA for the CDR3 is TGTGCCAGCAGCTTGTTAGCGGGCCAAGAGACCCAGTACTTC. Translation gives CASSLLAGQETQYF.

CDR3 bases: TGTGCCAGCAGCTCGTCAGGGGGCGCCTCCTACAATGAGCAGTTCTTC. Translating gives CASSSSGGASYNEQFF. V gene TRBV9 combines with J gene TRBJ2-1, with 8 bases fitting TRBD1. This CDR3 region has 16 residues. Germline CDR1 and CDR2: SGDLS and YYNGEE. The V and J ends lost 4 bases and 0 bases, in that order; junction bases with no gene match: 6. The entire variable domain, with the rest obtained from reference TRBV9 and TRBJ2-1, is as follows: DSGVTQTPKHLITATGQRVTLRCSPRSGDLSVYWYQQSLDQGLQFLIQYYNGEERAKGNILERFSAQQFPDLHSELNLSSLELGDSALYFCASSSSGGASYNEQFFGPGTRLTVL.

The count of this clone is one. The V gene is TRBV5-3, the J gene TRBJ1-1; tentatively, D is TRBD1 (6 bases). TRBV5-3 is treated as an ORF (open reading frame) with a function not yet certain. This CDR3 is 17 amino acids long. Trimming cost V 0 bases and J 0 bases, with 15 bases left between them. This CDR3 reads CARSLGGLNLMNTEAFF. Written as DNA, the CDR3 is TGTGCCAGAAGCTTGGGGGGGCTTAATTTAATGAACACTGAAGCTTTCTTT.

In DNA, the CDR3 is TGTGCCAGTAGCGATATTCAGGGGCGGGTCGATGGCTACACCTTC. Residues: CASSDIQGRVDGYTF. V and J are TRBV19 and TRBJ1-2, with a tentative D call TRBD1 (6 bases). CDR3 size: 15 residues. Between the trimmed V and J ends, which lost 6 bases and 6 bases, there was a span of 20 bases. In germline, CDR1 is LNHDA, CDR2 SQIVND (reference sequence).

The CDR3 nucleotides are TGTGCCAGCAGCTTGGCCCAGGGGGCCAGGGAGACCCAGTACTTC. Protein: CASSLAQGARETQYF. The rearrangement joins TRBV5-4 to TRBJ2-5; 8 bases align to TRBD1. Germline CDR1 SGHNT, CDR2 YYREEE (reference sequence). The CDR3 extends over 15 amino acids. Trimming at V came to 0 bases and at J to 5 bases, leaving 6 bases not matched to a gene. Using reference TRBV5-4 and TRBJ2-5 for the parts outside the CDR3, the full variable domain is ETGVTQSPTHLIKTRGQQVTLRCSSQSGHNTVSWYQQALGQGPQFIFQYYREEENGRGNFPPRFSGLQFPNYSSELNVNALELDDSALYLCASSLAQGARETQYFGPGTRLLVL.

The rearrangement links TRBV4-1 to TRBJ2-7; 8 bases are a match to TRBD2. This CDR3 contains 15 residues. Germline V gene data show CDR1 as MGHRA and CDR2 as YSYEKL. Unmatched junction bases numbered 10, after V lost 4 bases and J lost 5 bases. The CDR3 coding sequence is TGCGCCAGCAGCCGCACTACGGGGGGGGAGGACGAGCAGTACTTC. It encodes CASSRTTGGEDEQYF.

V and J are TRBV11-2 and TRBJ1-1; a possible D gene is TRBD1 (6 bases). The CDR3 loop spans 15 amino acids. V lost 5 bases to trimming and J lost 3 bases, with 16 bases between them. The germline gives CDR1 SGHAT, CDR2 FQNNGV. This CDR3 reads CASSLAPGQYTEAFF. Written as DNA, the CDR3 is TGTGCCAGCAGCCTAGCCCCTGGACAGTACACTGAAGCTTTCTTT.

The V gene is TRBV21-1, the J gene TRBJ2-7; the table gives TRBD1 as D, unverified against the DNA. TRBV21-1 has pseudogene status. This CDR3 has 16 amino acids. In nucleotides, the CDR3 is TGTGCCAGCAGCCCCCCTTCAGGGTCGGACTCCTACGAGCAGTACTTC. Its protein is CASSPPSGSDSYEQYF.

The V and J genes are TRBV27 and TRBJ1-4, with 7 bases fitting TRBD1. The CDR3 is 16 amino acids. The V and J ends lost 5 bases and 10 bases, in that order; junction bases with no gene match: 16. Germline-derived CDR1 and CDR2 are MNHEY and SMNVEV (reference sequence). CDR3 region: CASSPTRQGAKSKLFF. DNA for the CDR3: TGTGCCAGCAGTCCTACCAGACAGGGTGCGAAGTCAAAACTGTTTTTT.

For the CDR3, the DNA is TGTGCCAGCAGCCCAGGGGGCCGGGCAGAGACCCAGTACTTC. This translates into CASSPGGRAETQYF. The gene calls are TRBV9 and TRBJ2-5; 8 bases match TRBD1. The germline gives CDR1 SGDLS, CDR2 YYNGEE. V lost 4 bases, J lost 4 bases, and 6 bases stayed unmatched. The CDR3 has 14 amino acids.

This chain links TRBV7-8 with TRBJ2-3; 7 bases align to TRBD2. The CDR3 is 20 amino acids. The germline V gene has CDR1 SGHVS and CDR2 FQNEAQ. V lost 1 base to trimming and J lost 2 bases; unmatched junction nucleotides: 18. The CDR3 coding sequence is TGTGCCAGCAGCTTAGTGGCTAGCGGTACCCCATTTATAACCACAGATACGCAGTATTTT. It yields the protein CASSLVASGTPFITTDTQYF.

The V gene is TRBV30, the J gene TRBJ1-1; 9 bases fit TRBD1. V was clipped by 5 bases and J by 7 bases; unmatched bases: 11. Germline CDR1 GTSNPN, CDR2 SVGIG (reference sequence). This CDR3 is built from 14 residues. CDR3 loop: CAWDFGTGHGEAFF. The CDR3 DNA follows: TGTGCCTGGGATTTCGGGACAGGGCATGGTGAAGCTTTCTTT. Full variable domain (missing parts from reference TRBV30 and TRBJ1-1): SQTIHQWPATLVQPVGSPLSLECTVEGTSNPNLYWYRQAAGRGLQLLFYSVGIGQISSEVPQNLSASRPQDRQFILSSKKLLLSDSGFYLCAWDFGTGHGEAFFGQGTRLTVV.